A single sample gave rise to the 27 T cell receptor beta chains below, sequenced in a study of early T cells in non-severe SARS-CoV-2 infection. TCRdb re-analysed the 5' RACE reads in MiXCR, keeping a single row per CDR3 protein. The table records approximately 77,000 distinct CDR3 sequences, about 5% of them present only once. Material: whole blood, obtained at baseline. These receptors originate from an adult who was a healthcare worker with PCR-confirmed SARS-CoV-2 infection or an uninfected control (not recorded which).

This clonotype was observed at least ten times. The V gene is TRBV5-1, the J gene TRBJ2-3; D gene unclear. Trimming left V 6 bases short and J 1 base short, with 12 bases between. CDR1 and CDR2 (germline): SGHRS, YFSETQ. The CDR3 length is 14 residues. The CDR3 sequence: CASTSTSGTDTQYF. The CDR3 bases are TGCGCCAGCACGTCTACATCCGGCACAGATACGCAGTATTTT.

At least ten counts were recorded for this clonotype. V is TRBV11-3 and J is TRBJ1-2; the D gene is possibly TRBD1 (6 bases). Germline V lookup: CDR1 SGHNT, CDR2 YENEEA. V lost 5 bases, J lost 6 bases, and 10 bases lay in between. The CDR3 has 12 residues. DNA for the CDR3: TGTGCCAGCAGCCAGGCAGGGGATGGCTACACCTTC. Its protein product is CASSQAGDGYTF.

Ten or more counts support this clonotype. The gene calls are TRBV29-1 and TRBJ1-1, with 8 bases matching TRBD1. Per the germline V gene, CDR1 is SQVTM and CDR2 is ANQGSEA. The CDR3 spans 12 residues. The trim removed 6 bases at V and 4 bases at J, leaving 4 bases unmatched. The CDR3 here is CSVNTGGTEAFF. CDR3 in DNA: TGCAGCGTGAATACAGGGGGCACTGAAGCTTTCTTT.

This clonotype was counted once. The chain has TRBV6-6 and TRBJ2-3; D gene uncertain. CDR3 length: 10 amino acids. The germline V and J ends were trimmed by 8 bases and 5 bases, with 5 bases remaining between them. Germline loops: CDR1 MNHNY, CDR2 SVGAGI (reference sequence). The CDR3 DNA reads TGTGCCAGCTATAGAGATACGCAGTATTTT. This translates into CASYRDTQYF.

At least ten counts were recorded for this clonotype. The chain joins TRBV20-1 to TRBJ2-5; tentatively, D is TRBD1 (7 bases). There are 15 residues in the CDR3. Germline loops: CDR1 DFQATT, CDR2 SNEGSKA (reference sequence). Trimming took 5 bases from V and 7 from J, leaving 23 bases between them. The chain's CDR3 is CSADDRRGQDGTQYF. In DNA, the CDR3 is TGCAGTGCTGACGACCGGAGGGGGCAAGACGGGACCCAGTACTTC.

In its sample, this clonotype was seen many times. This chain links TRBV20-1 with TRBJ1-4; D not resolved. The CDR3 loop spans 12 amino acids. Germline-derived CDR1 and CDR2 are DFQATT and SNEGSKA (reference sequence). V lost 5 bases to trimming and J lost 4 bases, with 8 bases between them. Here the CDR3 DNA reads TGCAGTGCTTCCGGGATTAATGAAAAACTGTTTTTT. Translating gives CSASGINEKLFF.

This clonotype has a count of ten or more. The V call is TRBV28, the J call TRBJ1-2, with D uncertain. This CDR3 has 11 amino acids. Looked up from germline, CDR1 is MDHEN and CDR2 is SYDVKM. Deletions cut 7 bases from V and 8 bases from J, with 11 bases between. The CDR3 DNA reads as TGTGCCAGCAACCATGTAAAGGGCTACACCTTC. This sequence encodes CASNHVKGYTF.

This clonotype was seen only a few times. CDR3 region: CASSQGSGNQPQHF. CDR3 nucleotide sequence: TGTGCCAGCAGCCAGGGTTCTGGGAATCAGCCCCAGCATTTT. The chain has TRBV7-9 and TRBJ1-5; TRBD1 might be the D (5 bases). Trimming stripped 5 bases from V and 4 bases from J, with 12 bases between. Germline assignment: CDR1 SEHNR and CDR2 FQNEAQ (reference sequence). The length of the CDR3 is 14 residues.

The gene calls are TRBV3-1 and TRBJ1-2, with 7 nucleotides matching TRBD1. The ends lost 1 base at V and 4 bases at J; junction bases unmatched: 9. The CDR3 extends over 16 amino acids. Germline values: CDR1 LGHDT, CDR2 YNNKEL (reference sequence). CDR3: CASSQGPDRASYGYTF. The CDR3 coding sequence is TGTGCCAGCAGCCAAGGACCAGACAGGGCGTCCTATGGCTACACCTTC.

This clonotype has a handful of counts. The chain joins TRBV12-3 or TRBV12-4 to TRBJ2-3, with D possibly matching TRBD2 (5 bases). Trimming cost V 7 bases and J 2 bases, with 13 bases left between them. The CDR3 extends over 14 amino acids. DNA for the CDR3: TGTGCCAGCAAAGAGGGAGCGGCCACAGATACGCAGTATTTT. This codes for CASKEGAATDTQYF.

This clonotype occurred many times. The J gene is TRBJ1-2, the V gene TRBV28, with D possibly being TRBD1 (5 bases). The CDR3 loop spans 16 amino acids. Per germline, CDR1 MDHEN and CDR2 SYDVKM. The germline V and J ends were trimmed by 2 bases and 2 bases, with 15 bases remaining between them. The chain's CDR3 is CASSLTGGWLNYGYTF. CDR3 nucleotides: TGTGCCAGCAGTTTAACCGGGGGTTGGCTAAACTATGGCTACACCTTC.

This clonotype showed up many times. The chain combines TRBV7-9 with TRBJ2-1; TRBD2 matches 7 bases. V was clipped by 1 base and J by 8 bases; unmatched bases: 8. The CDR3 has 15 residues. The germline V gene encodes CDR1 SEHNR and CDR2 FQNEAQ (reference sequence). In nucleotides, the CDR3 is TGTGCCAGCAGCTTAGAGGCGCTAGCGGCCGATGAGCAGTTCTTC. Amino acid sequence: CASSLEALAADEQFF.

This clonotype was seen repeatedly, ten times or more. The chain employs TRBV7-8 and TRBJ2-1, with 8 bases fitting TRBD1. The CDR3 contains 19 residues. Germline-derived CDR1 and CDR2 are SGHVS and FQNEAQ. Trimming removed 4 bases from V and 8 bases from J; junction bases left unmatched: 22. The CDR3 DNA reads as TGTGCCAGCAGCTCACCAGGGGGCGCGGGCCCCTCAGTAACGGATGAGCAGTTCTTC. This translates into CASSSPGGAGPSVTDEQFF.

This clonotype was seen repeatedly, ten times or more. The chain's CDR3 is CSARDHGVAGAQETQYF. DNA of the CDR3: TGCAGTGCTAGAGATCACGGGGTAGCGGGAGCTCAAGAGACCCAGTACTTC. V is TRBV20-1 and J is TRBJ2-5; 9 nucleotides match TRBD2. J lost 2 bases, V lost 0 bases, and 10 bases had no gene match. The CDR3 covers 17 residues. The germline CDR1 and CDR2 sequences are DFQATT and SNEGSKA (reference sequence).

This clonotype appeared a few times. The chain links TRBV3-1 to TRBJ2-2; 14 bases agree with TRBD2. This CDR3 region has 18 residues. Trimming cost V 4 bases and J 5 bases; bases outside gene matches: 9. The germline gives CDR1 LGHDT, CDR2 YNNKEL (reference sequence). The DNA for the CDR3 is TGTGCCAGCAGCCGCCCGGGACTAGCGGGAGATCAGACCGGGGAGCTGTTTTTT. Translated: CASSRPGLAGDQTGELFF. Combining the CDR3 with reference TRBV3-1 and TRBJ2-2 gives the whole variable domain DTAVSQTPKYLVTQMGNDKSIKCEQNLGHDTMYWYKQDSKKFLKIMFSYNNKELIINETVPNRFSPKSPDKAHLNLHINSLELGDSAVYFCASSRPGLAGDQTGELFFGEGSRLTVL.

This clonotype was detected ten times or more. J is TRBJ1-1 and V is TRBV20-1; TRBD1 might be the D (6 bases). The CDR3 has 13 residues. V shed 3 bases and J shed 1 base, with 9 bases lying between them. Germline CDR1 reads DFQATT; CDR2 reads SNEGSKA (reference sequence). This chain's CDR3 is CSASRGGNTEAFF. Here the CDR3 DNA reads TGCAGTGCTAGCCGAGGGGGGAACACTGAAGCTTTCTTT.

This clonotype has a count of ten or more. The chain employs TRBV20-1 and TRBJ2-3, with 10 nucleotides matching TRBD1. CDR3 length equals 14 residues. V trimming: 5 bases; J trimming: 6 bases; junction bases outside the gene matches: 8. CDR1 DFQATT and CDR2 SNEGSKA come from the germline V gene (reference sequence). DNA of the CDR3: TGCAGTGCTCCCGGGACAGGGGCCCGGGATACGCAGTATTTT. Translated: CSAPGTGARDTQYF.

A few counts support this clonotype. The gene calls are TRBV7-8 and TRBJ1-1; TRBD1 agrees at 8 bases. Germline CDR1 SGHVS, CDR2 FQNEAQ. V was clipped by 5 bases and J by 0 bases; unmatched bases: 5. The CDR3 extends over 15 amino acids. Written as DNA, the CDR3 is TGTGCCAGCAGCCTTTACAGGGGGGTGAACACTGAAGCTTTCTTT. Its protein is CASSLYRGVNTEAFF. The full variable domain, rest sourced from reference TRBV7-8 and TRBJ1-1, is GAGVSQSPRYKVAKRGQDVALRCDPISGHVSLFWYQQALGQGPEFLTYFQNEAQLDKSGLPSDRFFAERPEGSVSTLKIQRTQQEDSAVYLCASSLYRGVNTEAFFGQGTRLTVV.

The V gene is TRBV28, the J gene TRBJ1-1; D gene unclear. V was trimmed by 7 bases and J by 1 base, leaving 10 bases between them. This CDR3 has 13 amino acids. Germline loops: CDR1 MDHEN, CDR2 SYDVKM. CDR3 amino acids: CASNTMSNTEAFF. For the CDR3, the DNA is TGTGCCAGCAATACAATGTCGAACACTGAAGCTTTCTTT.

The chain is built from TRBV12-3 or TRBV12-4 and TRBJ2-1; the D gene is possibly TRBD2 (5 bases). Trimming shortened V by 7 bases and J by 13 bases, and 20 bases separated the two germline ends. The CDR3 loop spans 13 amino acids. The CDR3 nucleotides are TGTGCCAGCACTCCGGACGAGGGCCTTCAACAGTTCTTC. As protein: CASTPDEGLQQFF.

This clonotype was counted only a few times. The J gene is TRBJ2-4, the V gene TRBV7-3; D perhaps matches TRBD1 (6 bases). Germline V gene sequence: CDR1 SGHTA, CDR2 FQGTGA. This CDR3 contains 16 residues. Trimming left V 7 bases short and J 1 base short, with 17 bases between. CDR3 sequence reads: CASKIRGSIAKNIQYF. The CDR3 DNA sequence: TGTGCCAGCAAAATTAGGGGGTCCATCGCCAAAAACATTCAGTACTTC.

This clonotype showed up just a few times. The genes are TRBV5-1 and TRBJ2-2; TRBD1 aligns across 8 bases. V lost 4 bases, J lost 4 bases, and 12 bases stayed unmatched. The germline V gene encodes CDR1 SGHRS and CDR2 YFSETQ. The CDR3 runs to 17 residues. The CDR3 nucleotides are TGCGCCAGCAGCCATATTTGGACAGGGTCGGGCACCGGGGAGCTGTTTTTT. Protein: CASSHIWTGSGTGELFF.

This rearrangement joins TRBV6-6 to TRBJ2-5; D gene unclear. The ends were cut back, 0 bases at V and 0 bases at J, with 5 bases in the middle. Germline CDR1 and CDR2: MNHNY and SVGAGI (reference sequence). The CDR3 covers 14 residues. In DNA, the CDR3 is TGTGCCAGCAGTTACTCGCCCTACCAAGAGACCCAGTACTTC. Protein sequence: CASSYSPYQETQYF.

At least ten counts were recorded for this clonotype. The chain uses TRBV7-9 and TRBJ2-7; 7 bases are a match to TRBD2. In germline, CDR1 is SEHNR, CDR2 FQNEAQ (reference sequence). The CDR3 contains 15 residues. The ends lost 1 base at V and 4 bases at J; junction bases unmatched: 7. The CDR3 DNA reads as TGTGCCAGCAGCTTAGGCGGCGGGAGAGGTTACGAGCAGTACTTC. This sequence encodes CASSLGGGRGYEQYF.

This clonotype came up many times. The genes are TRBV6-5 and TRBJ1-2, with no clear D. CDR3 length equals 11 residues. Between the trimmed V and J ends, which lost 8 bases and 1 base, there was a span of 5 bases. The germline V gene encodes CDR1 MNHEY and CDR2 SVGAGI. The CDR3 DNA sequence: TGTGCCAGCGCCAGTAACTATGGCTACACCTTC. This encodes CASASNYGYTF.

The chain recombines TRBV12-3 or TRBV12-4 with TRBJ2-7; D perhaps matches TRBD1 (5 bases). The CDR3 is 13 residues long. V shed 2 bases and J shed 3 bases, with 8 bases lying between them. The CDR3: CASSLTGIYEQYF. The CDR3 region has the DNA TGTGCCAGCAGTTTAACAGGTATCTACGAGCAGTACTTC.

This clonotype was recorded at least ten times. The V gene is TRBV12-3 or TRBV12-4, the J gene TRBJ2-1, with a tentative D call TRBD2 (6 bases). The CDR3 is made up of 13 amino acids. Deletions cut 7 bases from V and 4 bases from J, with 11 bases between. The CDR3 loop reads CASTPGAYNEQFF. CDR3 sequence (DNA): TGTGCCAGCACCCCGGGAGCTTACAATGAGCAGTTCTTC.